The entry below gives a single TCR beta chain sequence along with its context. What this receptor recognizes is not known. Base qualities are not at hand, and no much larger clone is one base apart. V and J are trimmed by 5 bases and 0 bases, and the gene matches miss 7 bases of the junction. CDR1 SEHNR and CDR2 FQNEAQ are derived from the germline V gene (reference sequence). Including cysteine and phenylalanine, the CDR3 has 16 amino acids. CDR3 DNA only is kept here, 48 bases in frame from base 1. This specimen belongs to a study of PD-1 blockade in mismatch repair-deficient tumors (TCRdb year 2017). Looking at the study overall: Between late 2013 and 2016, roughly 84 consecutive patients with approximately 12 mismatch repair-deficient cancer types, all previously treated and progressing, were enrolled in the trial. Deep sequencing of TCR CDR3 regions was used to track tumor-associated T cell clones in peripheral blood of patients responding to PD-1 blockade. The investigation overall reported the following: Tumor-resident clones, often undetectable in blood before treatment, expanded rapidly after pembrolizumab and then contracted, generally before radiologic responses.

Interpreted using the paper, the time point label stands for: peripheral blood 12 weeks after first pembrolizumab dose. Mismatch repair deficiency in every enrolled patient was established by polymerase chain reaction or immunohistochemistry. TCR sequencing was performed for a few patients who responded to pembrolizumab therapy. In the phase II trial, pembrolizumab PD-1 blockade was tested prospectively in advanced mismatch repair-deficient cancers, no matter which tissue of origin the cancers came from. Peripheral blood T cell samples were collected serially, before PD-1 blockade began and at several time points afterward. Blood sampling times were expressed in weeks after the first pembrolizumab dose. Preparation of the library involved the immunoSEQ multiplex PCR assay. TCRdb limited this immuneACCESS table to in-frame rearrangements with V and J called. A share of clones is missing; checked studies link under half to unresolved V genes, and the rest is unexplained. The sample data list about 84,000 clones, and around 85% of these were observed just once. 2.5% to 3% of the sample is held by the ten biggest clonotypes.

The sequences come from peripheral blood, collected 12 weeks after starting pembrolizumab. This receptor was identified in an adult with mismatch repair-deficient cancer. Here the chain combines TRBV7-9 and TRBJ1-3, with 7 central nucleotides matching TRBD1. The DNA reads as follows: TGTGCCAGCAGCATAGACAGGGCGCACTCTGGAAACACCATATATTTT. Its translation reads: CASSIDRAHSGNTIYF.